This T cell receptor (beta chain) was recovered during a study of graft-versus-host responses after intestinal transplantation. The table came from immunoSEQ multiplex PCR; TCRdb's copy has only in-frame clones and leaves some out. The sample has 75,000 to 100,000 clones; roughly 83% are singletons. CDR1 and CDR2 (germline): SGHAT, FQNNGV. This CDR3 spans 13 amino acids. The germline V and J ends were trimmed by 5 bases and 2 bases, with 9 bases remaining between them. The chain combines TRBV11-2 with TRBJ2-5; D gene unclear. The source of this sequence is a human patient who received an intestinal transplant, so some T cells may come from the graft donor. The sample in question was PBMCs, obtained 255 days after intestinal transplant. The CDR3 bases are TGTGCCAGCAGCCAAATCAAGCAAGAGACCCAGTACTTC. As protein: CASSQIKQETQYF.